These 19 T cell receptor beta chains were sequenced from one sample in a study of regulatory T cells in long-lasting Graves disease. Sample time point: newly diagnosed GD, antithyroid drugs for less than 3 months. PBMC RNA served as the TCR library source. Arm-PCR of CDR3 regions with iRepertoire HTBI primers generated TCR beta libraries. MiXCR, run by TCRdb on the multiplex PCR reads, gives a single entry per CDR3 protein. There are 200,000 to 250,000 distinct CDR3 sequences in the sample; roughly 20% occur only once, and roughly 12% lies in the top ten. The data also belong to a second study, concerning T cells in Graves' hyperthyroidism and ophthalmopathy.

Sequencing used peripheral blood mononuclear cells (PBMCs), obtained at new diagnosis, from a patient treated with antithyroid drugs. Every receptor here comes from a woman in her twenties or thirties with Graves disease.

In its sample, this clonotype was seen many times. The V gene is TRBV20-1, the J gene TRBJ2-7; 10 bases align to TRBD2. V was clipped by 3 bases and J by 4 bases; unmatched bases: 9. CDR1 and CDR2 from the germline V gene are DFQATT and SNEGSKA (reference sequence). The CDR3 totals 15 residues. Written as DNA, the CDR3 is TGCAGTGCTAGGCTACCTAGCGGGAGTCGGTACGAGCAGTACTTC. Protein: CSARLPSGSRYEQYF.

This clonotype came up a few times. The V and J genes are TRBV7-2 and TRBJ1-2; 12 bases are shared with TRBD1. V lost 3 bases to trimming and J lost 8 bases; unmatched junction nucleotides: 10. Germline V CDR1 and CDR2: SGHTA, FQGNSA. The CDR3 runs to 16 residues. CDR3 DNA: TGTGCCAGCAGCTTCCTCCGGGGACAGGGGGCGTGGGGCTACACCTTC. Protein product: CASSFLRGQGAWGYTF.

This clonotype was detected many times. The rearrangement joins TRBV7-2 to TRBJ2-7, with a tentative D call TRBD2 (6 bases). The CDR3 covers 12 residues. Trimming stripped 5 bases from V and 4 bases from J, with 9 bases between. Germline V CDR1 and CDR2: SGHTA, FQGNSA. The CDR3 reads CASSPDYYEQYF. The DNA of the CDR3 is TGTGCCAGCAGCCCGGACTATTACGAGCAGTACTTC.

This clonotype was seen repeatedly, ten times or more. The CDR3 sequence is CASSHSEGETQYF. The CDR3, as DNA: TGTGCCAGCAGCCATAGCGAGGGAGAGACCCAGTACTTC. This rearrangement joins TRBV27 to TRBJ2-5; a weak D match, TRBD2 (5 bases). There are 13 residues in the CDR3. Trimming took off 6 bases at V and 4 bases at J, with 12 bases between the two ends. Germline assignment: CDR1 MNHEY and CDR2 SMNVEV (reference sequence).

Ten or more counts support this clonotype. This chain connects TRBV2 to TRBJ1-1; D remains ambiguous. V lost 6 bases and J lost 3, with 5 bases in between. The CDR3 consists of 11 residues. Germline V gene data show CDR1 as SNHLY and CDR2 as FYNNEI. CDR3 bases: TGTGCCAGCAGCCGCTACACTGAAGCTTTCTTT. Amino acid sequence: CASSRYTEAFF.

Only a few counts were recorded for this clonotype. This chain uses TRBV7-9 with TRBJ2-4; TRBD1 is a possible D gene (6 bases). V was trimmed by 5 bases and J by 0 bases, leaving 20 bases between them. This CDR3 is 18 amino acids long. The germline gives CDR1 SEHNR, CDR2 FQNEAQ (reference sequence). The CDR3 protein is CASSPDRNGALAKNIQYF. The CDR3 DNA reads as TGTGCCAGCAGCCCGGACAGAAACGGCGCCTTAGCCAAAAACATTCAGTACTTC.

The DNA for the CDR3 is TGTGCCAGCAGTTTACGATCGCTTGGGTCCGCGAGGACCGGGGAGCTGTTTTTT. Amino acids: CASSLRSLGSARTGELFF. This chain links TRBV11-2 with TRBJ2-2, with D hard to call. This CDR3 spans 18 amino acids. Germline CDR1 and CDR2: SGHAT and FQNNGV. V lost 6 bases and J 5 bases, leaving 25 bases between the germline ends.

The table lists this clonotype with many counts. The chain employs TRBV5-1 and TRBJ2-3; 8 positions agree with TRBD1. The CDR3 extends over 15 amino acids. In germline, CDR1 is SGHRS, CDR2 YFSETQ. Unmatched junction bases numbered 11, after V lost 5 bases and J lost 6 bases. CDR3 residues: CASRRQGAASDTQYF. DNA for the CDR3: TGCGCCAGCAGAAGGCAGGGGGCTGCAAGTGATACGCAGTATTTT.

This clonotype came up many times. This sequence joins TRBV2 and TRBJ2-2; 7 nucleotides agree with TRBD1. Germline V gives CDR1 SNHLY, CDR2 FYNNEI. The trim removed 3 bases at V and 6 bases at J, leaving 10 bases unmatched. This CDR3 is 16 amino acids long. CDR3 in DNA: TGTGCCAGCAGTGAGGGTGTTCTTCAGGGGGCCGGGGAGCTGTTTTTT. This gives the protein CASSEGVLQGAGELFF.

This clonotype showed up just a few times. The chain couples TRBV20-1 to TRBJ1-2, with D possibly TRBD1 on 5 matching bases. V lost 3 bases to trimming and J lost 2 bases, with 13 bases between them. Looked up from germline, CDR1 is DFQATT and CDR2 is SNEGSKA (reference sequence). The CDR3 extends over 14 amino acids. CDR3 nucleotides: TGCAGTGCTAGCTACTCGGGGCTGAACTATGGCTACACCTTC. Its protein product is CSASYSGLNYGYTF.

The chain employs TRBV6-1 and TRBJ2-7, with D perhaps TRBD1 (6 bases). The germline V gene has CDR1 MNHNS and CDR2 SASEGT. V lost 8 bases and J 5 bases, leaving 16 bases between the germline ends. This CDR3 comprises 13 residues. The CDR3 coding sequence is TGTGCCAGCTGCCGGGACGGGGACAACGAGCAGTACTTC. Protein product: CASCRDGDNEQYF.

The rearrangement uses TRBV2 and TRBJ2-2; D perhaps matches TRBD2 (6 bases). This CDR3 contains 18 residues. The V gene lost 3 bases and the J gene lost 0 bases, with 17 bases spanning the gap. Germline CDR1 is SNHLY and CDR2 is FYNNEI. The CDR3 coding sequence is TGTGCCAGCAGTGATGGCGAACTAGCCTCCCCGAACACCGGGGAGCTGTTTTTT. It yields the protein CASSDGELASPNTGELFF.

This clonotype was observed many times. An end of the junction differs from the germline gene, which may be a read error. The V and J genes are TRBV2 and TRBJ1-5; D is perhaps TRBD1 (6 bases). The CDR3 is made up of 13 amino acids. Per germline, CDR1 SNHLY and CDR2 FYNNEI. Here the CDR3 DNA reads TGTGCCAGCAGTGAGGACAGCACTCAGCCCCAGCATTTT. Translating gives CASSEDSTQPQHF.

Comments on this clonotype: A read error may account for a junction end that differs from germline. This chain links TRBV18 with TRBJ2-7; D not resolved. This CDR3 is 11 amino acids long. Germline loops: CDR1 KGHSH, CDR2 LQKENI. The CDR3 reads CASSPGYEQHF. Here the CDR3 DNA reads TGTGCCAGCTCACCGGGGTACGAGCAGCACTTC. The full variable domain, in which reference TRBV18 and TRBJ2-7 provide the parts outside the CDR3, is NAGVMQNPRHLVRRRGQEARLRCSPMKGHSHVYWYRQLPEEGLKFMVYLQKENIIDESGMPKERFSAEFPKEGPSILRIQQVVRGDSAAYFCASSPGYEQHFGPGTRLTVT.

This clonotype was seen at least ten times. The chain links TRBV27 to TRBJ2-2, with D possibly called TRBD1 or TRBD2 (6 bases each). Trimming pared 7 bases from V and 6 bases from J, leaving 12 bases between. There are 13 residues in the CDR3. The V gene's germline CDR1 is MNHEY and CDR2 SMNVEV (reference sequence). The CDR3 here is CASTGAWAGELFF. In DNA form, the CDR3 reads TGTGCCAGCACGGGGGCGTGGGCCGGGGAGCTGTTTTTT.

This clonotype was seen at least ten times. J is TRBJ1-1 and V is TRBV2; D remains ambiguous. CDR3 length equals 13 residues. V was shortened by 5 bases and J by 5 bases, with 12 bases between the two germline ends. In germline, CDR1 is SNHLY, CDR2 FYNNEI. The CDR3 region is CASSTFEGTEAFF. The CDR3 DNA reads TGTGCCAGCAGTACGTTCGAGGGAACTGAAGCTTTCTTT. The variable domain in full, completed from reference TRBV2 and TRBJ1-1, reads EPEVTQTPSHQVTQMGQEVILRCVPISNHLYFYWYRQILGQKVEFLVSFYNNEISEKSEIFDDQFSVERPDGSNFTLKIRSTKLEDSAMYFCASSTFEGTEAFFGQGTRLTVV.

This clonotype was observed at least ten times. The chain couples TRBV28 to TRBJ2-7; 8 nucleotides match TRBD2. Trimming cost V 2 bases and J 3 bases; bases outside gene matches: 3. This CDR3 contains 14 residues. Germline values: CDR1 MDHEN, CDR2 SYDVKM. Here the CDR3 reads CASSLGGGNYEQYF. For the CDR3, the DNA is TGTGCCAGCAGTTTAGGCGGGGGGAACTACGAGCAGTACTTC.

This clonotype was counted at least ten times. This sequence joins TRBV28 and TRBJ1-5; D not certain. Per germline, CDR1 MDHEN and CDR2 SYDVKM. The CDR3 contains 14 residues. V was cut by 6 bases and J by 2 bases, with 11 bases left in between. The CDR3 nucleotides are TGTGCCAGCAGCCGTGGGCGGGGCAATCAGCCCCAGCATTTT. Translated: CASSRGRGNQPQHF.

This chain uses TRBV7-2 with TRBJ1-2, with D uncertain. The CDR3 is 14 residues long. Between the trimmed V and J ends, which lost 4 bases and 0 bases, there was a span of 9 bases. Germline V gives CDR1 SGHTA, CDR2 FQGNSA. CDR3 sequence: CASSWGDSNYGYTF. The DNA of the CDR3 is TGTGCCAGCAGCTGGGGAGATTCTAACTATGGCTACACCTTC.